Sequencing of this TCR beta chain was carried out in a study of blood T cell repertoires in COVID-19. This CDR3 is 13 amino acids long. Germline CDR1 is SGHTA and CDR2 is FQGNSA. V gave up 5 bases and J gave up 4 bases; unmatched junction bases: 0. Two negative PCRs, clearance, or symptom resolution characterized the recovered Cohort 3 donors. In the authors' workflow: Counts of nucleated cells, estimated from reference gene primer amplification, were obtained. Clones were read by immunoSEQ multiplex PCR, and TCRdb kept only the in-frame ones, dropping some. From that table come the V and J calls and clone size; the DNA was used to work out D and trimming. The sample shows approximately 130,000 clones, around nine tenths of them seen only once.

This sequence joins TRBV7-2 and TRBJ1-5; 9 bases agree with TRBD1. Sequencing was carried out using PBMCs or T cells enriched from blood (not recorded which). This receptor was identified in a woman in her 50s who had recovered from COVID-19. The CDR3, as DNA: TGTGCCAGCAGCGGACAGGGGAATCAGCCCCAGCATTTT. Protein: CASSGQGNQPQHF.